Below, 22 T cell receptor beta chains from the same sample are listed, as sequenced in a study of OX40 agonist ivuxolimab in advanced cancers. Profiling relied on immunoSEQ multiplex PCR, and the TCRdb table lists in-frame clones only, not all of them. The sample contains about 37,000 clones, roughly 84% of which appear only once. This specimen consisted of CD4+ or CD8+ T cells sorted from blood, obtained in a trial of the OX40 agonist ivuxolimab. Receptor source: an adult with an advanced solid tumor such as melanoma, head and neck, liver or kidney cancer.

The chain is built from TRBV7-9 and TRBJ1-5; the match to TRBD1 covers 9 bases. J was trimmed by 3 bases and V by 4 bases; bases with no gene match: 7. Germline loops: CDR1 SEHNR, CDR2 FQNEAQ (reference sequence). The CDR3 covers 16 residues. This chain's CDR3 is CASSSVGTGLNQPQHF. DNA of the CDR3: TGTGCCAGCAGCTCAGTAGGGACAGGGCTCAATCAGCCCCAGCATTTT.

This clone appeared a single time. This chain joins TRBV5-5 and TRBJ2-5; TRBD2 matches 7 bases. The CDR3 runs to 14 residues. V gave up 6 bases and J gave up 5 bases; unmatched junction bases: 10. Germline V lookup: CDR1 SGHKS, CDR2 YYEKEE (reference sequence). As DNA, the CDR3 is TGTGCCAGCACCGAAGGGAGGGGTTGGGAGACCCAGTACTTC. It translates to CASTEGRGWETQYF.

J is TRBJ2-7 and V is TRBV10-2; TRBD1 is a possible D gene (5 bases). V lost 7 bases, J lost 1 base, and 17 bases lay in between. The CDR3 extends over 15 amino acids. In germline, CDR1 is WSHSY, CDR2 SAAADI. CDR3: CASNLGASLSYEQYF. CDR3 bases: TGCGCCAGCAACCTAGGGGCTAGTTTGTCCTACGAGCAGTACTTC.

This chain joins TRBV5-4 and TRBJ2-1; D is perhaps TRBD1 (6 bases). This CDR3 region has 13 residues. The V end was cut by 3 bases, the J end by 6 bases, with 10 bases between. Germline V lookup: CDR1 SGHNT, CDR2 YYREEE (reference sequence). The CDR3 region has the DNA TGTGCCAGCAGCTCGGGACACTCCAATGAGCAGTTCTTC. Its translation: CASSSGHSNEQFF.

The V gene is TRBV6-6, the J gene TRBJ2-1; D is unclear. CDR3 size: 13 residues. Germline V gene sequence: CDR1 MNHNY, CDR2 SVGAGI (reference sequence). Trimming stripped 5 bases from V and 5 bases from J, with 10 bases between. The CDR3, as DNA: TGTGCCAGCAGTCCTACTAATCACAATGAGCAGTTCTTC. Translation gives CASSPTNHNEQFF.

This clone was seen once. The rearrangement joins TRBV5-4 to TRBJ2-1, with 12 bases aligning to TRBD2. The ends lost 3 bases at V and 4 bases at J; junction bases unmatched: 5. Germline V CDR1 and CDR2: SGHNT, YYREEE (reference sequence). The CDR3 is 16 residues long. CDR3 residues: CASSSTSGSMYNEQFF. CDR3 coding DNA: TGTGCCAGCAGCTCGACTAGCGGGAGTATGTACAATGAGCAGTTCTTC.

In this sample, this clone turned up a few times. This chain connects TRBV28 to TRBJ2-7; 9 positions match TRBD1. This CDR3 spans 14 amino acids. The germline V gene has CDR1 MDHEN and CDR2 SYDVKM. The V segment lost 10 bases and the J segment 1 base; nucleotides outside the gene matches: 8. The CDR3 loop is CATDGQGPSYEQYF. For the CDR3, the DNA is TGTGCCACGGACGGACAGGGGCCTTCCTACGAGCAGTACTTC.

The chain is built from TRBV5-5 and TRBJ2-1; the D is unclear. Germline V gives CDR1 SGHKS, CDR2 YYEKEE (reference sequence). Trimming took 0 bases from V and 5 from J, leaving 3 bases between them. This CDR3 comprises 12 residues. The CDR3 nucleotides read TGTGCCAGCAGCTTGGGAGACAATGAGCAGTTCTTC. It is translated as CASSLGDNEQFF.

This clone was found a few times. The CDR3 DNA is TGTGCCAGCAGCCATAGCGGGGGCCTGGCCGGGGAGCTGTTTTTT. This translates into CASSHSGGLAGELFF. The chain carries TRBV7-2 and TRBJ2-2; 9 bases align to TRBD2. Per germline, CDR1 SGHTA and CDR2 FQGNSA. The V and J ends lost 5 bases and 6 bases, in that order; junction bases with no gene match: 7. The CDR3 is made up of 15 amino acids. The full variable domain, its missing parts supplied by reference TRBV7-2 and TRBJ2-2, is GAGVSQSPSNKVTEKGKDVELRCDPISGHTALYWYRQSLGQGLEFLIYFQGNSAPDKSGLPSDRFSAERTGGSVSTLTIQRTQQEDSAVYLCASSHSGGLAGELFFGEGSRLTVL.

The chain joins TRBV7-6 to TRBJ2-1; no clear D gene. In germline, CDR1 is SGHVS, CDR2 FNYEAQ. This CDR3 has 17 residues. Trimming took off 0 bases at V and 0 bases at J, with 12 bases between the two ends. The CDR3 coding sequence is TGTGCCAGCAGCTTAGCGCATGGCGGAACCTCCTACAATGAGCAGTTCTTC. Encoded protein: CASSLAHGGTSYNEQFF.

The DNA of the CDR3 is TGCGCCAGCAGCCAAGGGACCGGGGCCCTGAGGACTGAAGCTTTCTTT. Translating it yields CASSQGTGALRTEAFF. The chain links TRBV4-1 to TRBJ1-1; tentative D call: TRBD1 (5 bases). The CDR3 has 16 residues. The V gene's germline CDR1 is MGHRA and CDR2 YSYEKL. V lost 1 base and J 5 bases, leaving 17 bases between the germline ends.

V and J are TRBV6-5 and TRBJ1-4; possible D gene TRBD1, 6 bases. CDR1 is MNHEY and CDR2 is SVGAGI in the germline V gene. V was cut by 2 bases and J by 5 bases, with 12 bases left in between. The CDR3 spans 15 residues. CDR3 protein: CASSYIGGGNEKLFF. CDR3 sequence (DNA): TGTGCCAGCAGTTACATCGGGGGCGGAAATGAAAAACTGTTTTTT.

The V call is TRBV4-1, the J call TRBJ2-2; 8 nucleotides align to TRBD1. This CDR3 region has 15 residues. Germline lookup yields CDR1 MGHRA and CDR2 YSYEKL. V lost 3 bases and J lost 1; bases outside the gene matches: 1. CDR3 amino acids: CASSQTGENTGELFF. The CDR3 bases are TGCGCCAGCAGCCAGACAGGGGAGAACACCGGGGAGCTGTTTTTT.

This clone was detected once. The genes are TRBV6-4 and TRBJ2-3; the D call may be TRBD1 or TRBD2 (5 bases each). Germline V CDR1 and CDR2: MRHNA, SNTAGT. V lost 10 bases and J 6 bases, leaving 20 bases between the germline ends. This CDR3 is 14 amino acids long. The CDR3 is CANTLGPPGDTQYF. Here the CDR3 DNA reads TGTGCCAACACTCTGGGACCACCGGGGGATACGCAGTATTTT.

This rearrangement joins TRBV5-6 to TRBJ2-7, with unresolved D. CDR1 SGHDT and CDR2 YYEEEE come from the germline V gene. The ends were cut back, 4 bases at V and 7 bases at J, with 18 bases in the middle. This CDR3 contains 14 residues. The CDR3 DNA reads TGTGCCAGCAGCGTACCGGGTCCCTTTGGGGAGCAGTACTTC. Encoded protein: CASSVPGPFGEQYF.

This clone occurred once. The V gene is TRBV5-5, the J gene TRBJ1-1; D uncertain. CDR1 is SGHKS, CDR2 YYEKEE, per germline (reference sequence). V dropped 0 bases and J dropped 2 bases, with 5 bases sitting between them. The CDR3 has 13 amino acids. The CDR3 region has the DNA TGTGCCAGCAGCTTGGCACCCAACACTGAAGCTTTCTTT. Translation: CASSLAPNTEAFF.

The V gene is TRBV5-8, the J gene TRBJ2-7, with unresolved D. In germline, CDR1 is SGHTS, CDR2 YDEGEE. Trimming shortened V by 1 base and J by 5 bases, and 13 bases separated the two germline ends. The CDR3 consists of 14 residues. CDR3 DNA sequence: TGTGCCAGCAGCTTGTCCTGGGCGCCTAACGAGCAGTACTTC. Its protein is CASSLSWAPNEQYF. Full variable domain (missing parts from reference TRBV5-8 and TRBJ2-7): EAGVTQSPTHLIKTRGQQATLRCSPISGHTSVYWYQQALGLGLQFLLWYDEGEERNRGNFPPRFSGRQFPNYSSELNVNALELEDSALYLCASSLSWAPNEQYFGPGTRLTVT.

This sequence joins TRBV5-1 and TRBJ2-3; D gene unclear. Germline CDR1 reads SGHRS; CDR2 reads YFSETQ. V lost 1 base, J lost 2 bases, and 8 bases lay in between. The CDR3 length is 14 residues. The CDR3 nucleotides read TGCGCCAGCAGCTTGTTATCCAACACAGATACGCAGTATTTT. It specifies CASSLLSNTDTQYF. The variable domain in full, with the rest retrieved from reference TRBV5-1 and TRBJ2-3, is KAGVTQTPRYLIKTRGQQVTLSCSPISGHRSVSWYQQTPGQGLQFLFEYFSETQRNKGNFPGRFSGRQFSNSRSEMNVSTLELGDSALYLCASSLLSNTDTQYFGPGTRLTVL.

This chain joins TRBV28 and TRBJ2-7; 9 positions agree with TRBD1. The CDR3 extends over 15 amino acids. Trimming at V came to 1 base and at J to 2 bases, leaving 3 bases not matched to a gene. Germline CDR1 and CDR2: MDHEN and SYDVKM. In nucleotides, the CDR3 is TGTGCCAGCAGTTTATACCGACAGGGGGCCTACGAGCAGTACTTC. Translation gives CASSLYRQGAYEQYF.

This clone was seen just once. The rearrangement uses TRBV19 and TRBJ2-1; 7 nucleotides agree with TRBD1. This CDR3 has 15 residues. J gave up 7 bases and V 5 bases, and 11 bases lay outside the gene matches. Germline V gene data show CDR1 as LNHDA and CDR2 as SQIVND (reference sequence). CDR3 in DNA: TGTGCCAGTAGTGTCGGACAGGCCCCTGGGAATGAGCAGTTCTTC. This gives the protein CASSVGQAPGNEQFF.

V usage is TRBV28 and J usage is TRBJ2-3; D gene unclear. The CDR3 totals 14 residues. Trimming cost V 4 bases and J 8 bases, with 16 bases left between them. The V gene's germline CDR1 is MDHEN and CDR2 SYDVKM. CDR3 in amino acids: CASSSRLLPGTQYF. As DNA, the CDR3 is TGTGCCAGCAGTTCAAGGCTGTTACCAGGTACGCAGTATTTT.

The gene calls are TRBV28 and TRBJ1-1, with a possible D match to TRBD1 (6 bases). The germline V gene has CDR1 MDHEN and CDR2 SYDVKM. Trimming took off 3 bases at V and 5 bases at J, with 22 bases between the two ends. The CDR3 is made up of 17 amino acids. The chain's CDR3 is CASSFGGATRLGTEAFF. The CDR3 DNA reads as TGTGCCAGCAGTTTCGGGGGGGCGACCCGACTGGGGACTGAAGCTTTCTTT.